Listed here is a single T cell receptor beta chain. Its matching antigen is unknown. The assay was immunoSEQ multiplex PCR, and TCRdb's table has in-frame clones only and misses some. The repertoire has roughly 40,000 clones, 81% of them found once; the top ten carry around 0.43%. The data belong to a study of STAT3 mutations in large granular lymphocyte leukemia. The study, taken as a whole, reports: Some patients had persisting codominant clonotypes that could mask small clones. Every T-LGLL patient had at least one immunodominant TCRbeta clonotype.

The ends were cut back, 2 bases at V and 4 bases at J, with 15 bases in the middle. The CDR3 extends over 15 amino acids. Germline loops: CDR1 GTSNPN, CDR2 SVGIG (reference sequence). Specimen: PBMCs. The V gene is TRBV30, the J gene TRBJ1-5; D not resolved. The source of this sequence is a human donor with T large granular lymphocyte leukemia. Some clones in this sample may be carry-over from other donors' samples. The DNA for the CDR3 is TGTGCCTGGAGTACCGGGATGACGGGGAATCAGCCCCAGCATTTT. Amino acids: CAWSTGMTGNQPQHF.